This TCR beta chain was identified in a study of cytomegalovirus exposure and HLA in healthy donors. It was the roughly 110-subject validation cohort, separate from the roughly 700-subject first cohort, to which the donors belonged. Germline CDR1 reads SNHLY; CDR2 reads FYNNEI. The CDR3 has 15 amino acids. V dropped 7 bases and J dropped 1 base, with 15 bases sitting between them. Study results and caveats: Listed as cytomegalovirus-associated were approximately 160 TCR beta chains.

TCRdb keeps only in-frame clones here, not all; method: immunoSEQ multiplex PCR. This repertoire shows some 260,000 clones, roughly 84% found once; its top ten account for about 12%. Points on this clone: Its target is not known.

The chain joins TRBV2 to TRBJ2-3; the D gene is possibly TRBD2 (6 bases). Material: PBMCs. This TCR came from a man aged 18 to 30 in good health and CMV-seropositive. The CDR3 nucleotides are TGTGCCAGCATCAGAGTGGAGGGCCGCACAGATACGCAGTATTTT. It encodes CASIRVEGRTDTQYF.